This T cell receptor (beta chain) was retrieved from a study of PD-L1 blockade in urothelial cancer. As for the study in general: Patients' prior chemotherapy regimens numbered 0 to 3. Samples came from 3 weeks, at the second dose, and 6 weeks into treatment. There were a median of approximately 130,000 T cells in blood samples.

Synthetic spike-ins, TCR analog templates, were added into each PCR. Clones were read by immunoSEQ multiplex PCR, and TCRdb kept only the in-frame ones, dropping some. Of roughly 32,000 clones in the sample, about 79% are singletons; the top ten hold under 40%. This TCR was recovered from a man aged 55 to 70 with urothelial cancer. Sequenced here: PBMCs, sampled around atezolizumab (anti-PD-L1) treatment.

CDR3 nucleotide sequence: TGCAGCGGGTCGACGGGACTAGCTTCAGGGGAGCTGTTTTTT. Amino acids: CSGSTGLASGELFF. This chain uses TRBV29-1 with TRBJ2-2, with TRBD2 identical over 9 bases. The germline gives CDR1 SQVTM, CDR2 ANQGSEA. The CDR3 totals 14 residues. Trimming removed 7 bases from V and 8 bases from J; junction bases left unmatched: 11.